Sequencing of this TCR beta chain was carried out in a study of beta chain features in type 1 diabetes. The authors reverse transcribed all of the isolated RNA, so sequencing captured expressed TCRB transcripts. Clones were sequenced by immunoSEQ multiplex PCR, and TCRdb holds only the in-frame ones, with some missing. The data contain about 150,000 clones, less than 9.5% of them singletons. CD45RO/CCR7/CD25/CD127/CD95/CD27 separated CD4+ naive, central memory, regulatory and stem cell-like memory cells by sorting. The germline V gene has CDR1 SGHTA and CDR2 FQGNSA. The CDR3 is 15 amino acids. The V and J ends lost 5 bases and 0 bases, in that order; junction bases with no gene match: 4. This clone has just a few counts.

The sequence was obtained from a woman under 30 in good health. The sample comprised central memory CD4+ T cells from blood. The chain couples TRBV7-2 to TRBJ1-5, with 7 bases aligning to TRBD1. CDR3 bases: TGTGCCAGCAGCCCGACAGGGACTAGCAATCAGCCCCAGCATTTT. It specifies CASSPTGTSNQPQHF.